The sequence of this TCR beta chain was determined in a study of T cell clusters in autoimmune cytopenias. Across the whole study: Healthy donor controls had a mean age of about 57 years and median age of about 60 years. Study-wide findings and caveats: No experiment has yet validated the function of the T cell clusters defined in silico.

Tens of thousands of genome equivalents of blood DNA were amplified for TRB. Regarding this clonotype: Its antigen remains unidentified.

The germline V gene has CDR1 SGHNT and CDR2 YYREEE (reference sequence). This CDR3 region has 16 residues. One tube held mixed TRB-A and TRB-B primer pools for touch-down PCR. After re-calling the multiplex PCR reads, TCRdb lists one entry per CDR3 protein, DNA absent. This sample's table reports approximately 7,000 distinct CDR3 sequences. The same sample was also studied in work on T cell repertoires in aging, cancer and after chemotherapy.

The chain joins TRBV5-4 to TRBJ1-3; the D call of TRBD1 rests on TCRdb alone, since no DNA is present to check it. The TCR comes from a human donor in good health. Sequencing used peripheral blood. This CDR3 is CASSLGGTDPGNTIYF.